The rows below give T cell receptor beta chains drawn from one sample of a study of T cell responses to AZD1222 COVID-19 vaccine. The data were produced by immunoSEQ multiplex PCR, yet TCRdb's version contains in-frame clones alone and is incomplete. Of about 160,000 clones listed, roughly nine tenths are singletons. The source was peripheral blood, collected on day 0 of AZD1222 vaccination. The origin of the receptors is an adult in good health. The CDR3 runs from the conserved cysteine through the conserved F or W. Fields, in order: D gene, clone size, J gene, V gene, CDR3 protein, CDR3 DNA. D genes are given only for firm matches. The listing skips clone size in some rows; elsewhere it reads once, few, many or a size class.

>.|few|TRBJ2-6|TRBV27
CASSLLGTSGANVLTF
TGTGCCAGCAGTTTACTAGGGACCTCTGGGGCCAACGTCCTGACTTTC
>TRBD1|.|TRBJ2-7|TRBV7-6
CASSPGQPYEQYF
TGTGCCAGCAGCCCGGGACAGCCCTACGAGCAGTACTTC
>TRBD1|.|TRBJ1-2|TRBV7-3
CASSSGPRTGKANYGYTF
TGTGCCAGCAGCTCTGGTCCGAGGACAGGAAAAGCTAACTATGGCTACACCTTC
>TRBD1|.|TRBJ1-2|TRBV29-1
CSVGGQGNGYTF
TGCAGCGTTGGGGGACAGGGGAATGGCTACACCTTC
>.|once|TRBJ2-4|TRBV7-4
CASIERITRIEQRLAKNIQYF
TGTGCCAGCATCGAACGGATTACGCGAATCGAACAGCGATTAGCCAAAAACATTCAGTACTTC
>TRBD1|.|TRBJ2-1|TRBV19
CASSMGGGTGGHEQFF
TGTGCCAGTAGTATGGGCGGGGGGACAGGGGGCCATGAGCAGTTCTTC
>.|.|TRBJ1-1|TRBV7-3
CASSLSEGLGTEAFF
TGTGCCAGCAGCTTAAGTGAGGGCCTGGGCACTGAAGCTTTCTTT
>.|.|TRBJ2-7|TRBV2
CASSVSPYEQYF
TGTGCCAGCAGTGTCAGTCCGTACGAGCAGTACTTC
>.|.|TRBJ2-7|TRBV4-3
CASSQVSGRDYEQYF
TGCGCCAGCAGCCAAGTTTCTGGCCGGGACTACGAGCAGTACTTC
>TRBD2|.|TRBJ2-1|TRBV19
CASSISYVTPVAGKSYNEQFF
TGTGCCAGTAGTATATCTTACGTAACCCCAGTAGCGGGGAAGTCCTACAATGAGCAGTTCTTC
>.|.|TRBJ2-5|TRBV6-5
CASSSLDPYQETQYF
TGTGCCAGCAGTTCTCTTGACCCGTACCAAGAGACCCAGTACTTC
>.|.|TRBJ2-2|TRBV15
CATSRDLEWDGELFF
TGTGCCACCAGCAGAGATCTCGAGTGGGATGGGGAGCTGTTTTTT
>.|.|TRBJ2-1|TRBV19
CASSPLRIYNEQFF
TGTGCCAGTAGTCCACTGAGGATCTACAATGAGCAGTTCTTC
>.|.|TRBJ2-1|TRBV28
CASSLVGFGGYNEQFF
TGTGCCAGCAGTTTGGTAGGCTTCGGGGGCTACAATGAGCAGTTCTTC
>.|.|TRBJ2-3|TRBV6-2/TRBV6-3
CASRLSPGRGADTQYF
TGTGCCAGCCGCCTGTCTCCGGGGCGGGGAGCAGATACGCAGTATTTT
>TRBD1|few|TRBJ1-5|TRBV27
CASSFQGELNQPQHF
TGTGCCAGCAGTTTCCAGGGGGAGCTCAATCAGCCCCAGCATTTT
>TRBD1|.|TRBJ2-6|TRBV6-6
CASSQTGSGANVLTF
TGTGCCAGCAGCCAGACAGGGTCTGGGGCCAACGTCCTGACTTTC
>.|.|TRBJ2-7|TRBV6-5
CASSYAGRGAYEQYF
TGTGCCAGCAGTTACGCGGGGCGCGGGGCCTACGAGCAGTACTTC
>.|.|TRBJ1-1|TRBV11-2
CASSLIISYTEAFF
TGTGCCAGCAGCTTAATCATTTCCTACACTGAAGCTTTCTTT